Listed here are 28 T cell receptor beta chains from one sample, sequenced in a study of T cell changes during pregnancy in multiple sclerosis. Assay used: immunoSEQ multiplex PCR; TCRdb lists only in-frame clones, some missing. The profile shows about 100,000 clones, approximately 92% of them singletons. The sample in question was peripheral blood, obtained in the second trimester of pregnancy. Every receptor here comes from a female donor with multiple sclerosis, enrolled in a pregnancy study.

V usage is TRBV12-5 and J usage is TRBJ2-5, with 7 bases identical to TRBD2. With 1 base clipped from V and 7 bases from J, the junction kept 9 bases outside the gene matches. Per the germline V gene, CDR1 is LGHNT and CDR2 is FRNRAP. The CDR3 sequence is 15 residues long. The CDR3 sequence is CASGLEAGVGGTQYF. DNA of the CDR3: TGTGCTAGTGGTTTGGAGGCGGGAGTGGGGGGGACCCAGTACTTC.

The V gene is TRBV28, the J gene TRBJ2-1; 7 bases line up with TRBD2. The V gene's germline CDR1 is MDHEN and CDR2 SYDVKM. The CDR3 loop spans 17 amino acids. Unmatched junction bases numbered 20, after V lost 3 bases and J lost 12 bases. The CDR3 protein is CASSFAGQRGEGTSQFF. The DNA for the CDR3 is TGTGCCAGCAGTTTTGCAGGCCAGCGTGGGGAGGGGACGTCGCAGTTCTTC.

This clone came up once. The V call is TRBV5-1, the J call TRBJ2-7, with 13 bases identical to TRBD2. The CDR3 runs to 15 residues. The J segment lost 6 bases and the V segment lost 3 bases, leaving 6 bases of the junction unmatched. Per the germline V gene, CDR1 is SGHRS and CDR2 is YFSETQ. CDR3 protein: CASSSIGTSGVEQYF. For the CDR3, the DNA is TGCGCCAGCAGCTCAATCGGGACTAGCGGGGTCGAGCAGTACTTC.

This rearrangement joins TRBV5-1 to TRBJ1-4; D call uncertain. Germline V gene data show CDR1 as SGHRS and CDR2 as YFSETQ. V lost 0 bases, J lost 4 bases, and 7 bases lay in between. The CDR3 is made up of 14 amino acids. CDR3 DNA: TGCGCCAGCAGCTTGGTTCCTCGTAATGAAAAACTGTTTTTT. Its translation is CASSLVPRNEKLFF.

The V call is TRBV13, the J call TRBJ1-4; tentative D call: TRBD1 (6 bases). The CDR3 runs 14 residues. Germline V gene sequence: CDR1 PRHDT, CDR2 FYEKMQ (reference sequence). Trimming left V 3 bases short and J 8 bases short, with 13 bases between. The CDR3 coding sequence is TGTGCCAGCAGCTTGCGTTCCGACAGGGAAAAACTGTTTTTT. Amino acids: CASSLRSDREKLFF.

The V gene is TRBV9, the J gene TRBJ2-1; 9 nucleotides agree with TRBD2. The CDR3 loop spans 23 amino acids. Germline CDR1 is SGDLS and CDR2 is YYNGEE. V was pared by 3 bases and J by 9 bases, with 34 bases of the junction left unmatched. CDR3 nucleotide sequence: TGTGCCAGCAGCGCCAAGAGCATAGCGGGAGCTAGAGAGGGTACAAGAAGAGTAGGTGAGCAGTTCTTC. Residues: CASSAKSIAGAREGTRRVGEQFF.

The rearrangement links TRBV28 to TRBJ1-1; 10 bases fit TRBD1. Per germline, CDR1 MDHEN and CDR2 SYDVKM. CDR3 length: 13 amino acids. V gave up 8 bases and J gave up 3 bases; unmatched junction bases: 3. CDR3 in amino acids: CASVGTGDTEAFF. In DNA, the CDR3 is TGTGCCAGCGTTGGGACAGGGGACACTGAAGCTTTCTTT.

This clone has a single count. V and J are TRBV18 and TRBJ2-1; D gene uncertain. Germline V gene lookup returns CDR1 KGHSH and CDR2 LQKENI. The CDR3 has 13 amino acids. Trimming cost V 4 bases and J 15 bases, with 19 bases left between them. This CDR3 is CASSLKSAAFRFF. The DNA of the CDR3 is TGTGCCAGCTCACTAAAATCCGCTGCGTTCCGGTTCTTC.

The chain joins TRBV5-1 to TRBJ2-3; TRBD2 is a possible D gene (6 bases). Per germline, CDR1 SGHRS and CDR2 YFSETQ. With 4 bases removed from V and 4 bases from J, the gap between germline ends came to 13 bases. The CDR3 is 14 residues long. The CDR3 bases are TGCGCCAGCAGCGCCCTTCGGGGGTCAGATACGCAGTATTTT. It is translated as CASSALRGSDTQYF.

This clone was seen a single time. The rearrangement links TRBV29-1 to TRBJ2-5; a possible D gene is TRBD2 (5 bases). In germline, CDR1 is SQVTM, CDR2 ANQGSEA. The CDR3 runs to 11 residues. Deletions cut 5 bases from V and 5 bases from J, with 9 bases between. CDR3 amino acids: CSVRPGETQYF. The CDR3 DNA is TGCAGCGTTCGCCCGGGGGAGACCCAGTACTTC.

For the CDR3, the DNA is TGTGCCAGCAGTGAGAGGGTACTCTACGAGCAGTACTTC. Protein sequence: CASSERVLYEQYF. The rearrangement uses TRBV2 and TRBJ2-7; D is perhaps TRBD2 (5 bases). CDR1 and CDR2 from the germline V gene are SNHLY and FYNNEI. Trimming shortened V by 3 bases and J by 3 bases, and 9 bases separated the two germline ends. The CDR3 has 13 amino acids. Full variable domain (missing parts from reference TRBV2 and TRBJ2-7): EPEVTQTPSHQVTQMGQEVILRCVPISNHLYFYWYRQILGQKVEFLVSFYNNEISEKSEIFDDQFSVERPDGSNFTLKIRSTKLEDSAMYFCASSERVLYEQYFGPGTRLTVT.

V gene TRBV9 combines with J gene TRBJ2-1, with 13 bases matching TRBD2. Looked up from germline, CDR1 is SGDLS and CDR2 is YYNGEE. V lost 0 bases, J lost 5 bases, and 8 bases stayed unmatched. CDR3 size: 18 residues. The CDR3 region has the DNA TGTGCCAGCAGCGTAGAACTAGCGGGAGGGCCCCATAACAATGAGCAGTTCTTC. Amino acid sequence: CASSVELAGGPHNNEQFF.

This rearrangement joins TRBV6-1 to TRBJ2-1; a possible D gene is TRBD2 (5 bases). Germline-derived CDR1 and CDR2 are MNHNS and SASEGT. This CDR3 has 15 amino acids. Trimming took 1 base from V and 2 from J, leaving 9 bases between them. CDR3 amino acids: CASSEGSGTYNEQFF. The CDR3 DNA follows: TGTGCCAGCAGTGAAGGGAGCGGTACCTACAATGAGCAGTTCTTC.

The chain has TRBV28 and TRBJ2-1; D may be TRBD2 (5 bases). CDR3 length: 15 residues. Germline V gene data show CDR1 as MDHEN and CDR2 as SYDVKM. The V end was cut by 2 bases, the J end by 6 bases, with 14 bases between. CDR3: CASSLILGVRNEQFF. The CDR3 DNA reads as TGTGCCAGCAGTTTAATTCTCGGGGTTCGCAATGAGCAGTTCTTC.

CDR3 amino acids: CASSESAGYESYEQYF. DNA for the CDR3: TGTGCCAGCAGTGAAAGTGCAGGATACGAATCCTACGAGCAGTACTTC. The rearrangement uses TRBV6-1 and TRBJ2-7, with no clear D. Per germline, CDR1 MNHNS and CDR2 SASEGT. The V end was cut by 2 bases, the J end by 1 base, with 15 bases between. CDR3 length equals 16 residues.

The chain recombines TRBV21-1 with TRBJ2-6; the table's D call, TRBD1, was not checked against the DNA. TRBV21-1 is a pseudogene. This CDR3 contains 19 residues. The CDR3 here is CASSTPGQGFLSGANVLTF. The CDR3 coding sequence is TGTGCCAGCAGCACCCCGGGACAGGGGTTTCTGTCTGGGGCCAACGTCCTGACTTTC.

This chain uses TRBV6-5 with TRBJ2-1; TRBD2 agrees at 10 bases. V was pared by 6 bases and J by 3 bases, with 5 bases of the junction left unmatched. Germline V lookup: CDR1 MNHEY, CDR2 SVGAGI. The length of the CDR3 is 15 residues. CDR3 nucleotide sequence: TGTGCCAGCAGAAGAGGACTAGCGGTCTACAATGAGCAGTTCTTC. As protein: CASRRGLAVYNEQFF.

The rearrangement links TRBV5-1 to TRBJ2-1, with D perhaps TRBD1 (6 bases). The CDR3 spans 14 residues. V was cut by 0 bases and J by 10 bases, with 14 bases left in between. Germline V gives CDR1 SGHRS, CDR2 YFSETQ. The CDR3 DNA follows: TGCGCCAGCAGCTTGGTAGTCAGGGGATCCGAGCAGTTCTTC. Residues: CASSLVVRGSEQFF.

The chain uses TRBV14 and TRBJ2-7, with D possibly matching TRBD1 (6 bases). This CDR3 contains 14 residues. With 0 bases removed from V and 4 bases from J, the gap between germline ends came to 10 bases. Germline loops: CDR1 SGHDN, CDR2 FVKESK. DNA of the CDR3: TGTGCCAGCAGCCAAGACTTCGGGACATACGAGCAGTACTTC. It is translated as CASSQDFGTYEQYF.

Here the CDR3 DNA reads TGTGCCGCGGGGGTTGCAACTAATGAAAAACTGTTTTTT. Translation gives CAAGVATNEKLFF. This chain uses TRBV28 with TRBJ1-4, with D tentatively TRBD1 (5 bases). The V end lost 11 bases, the J end lost 0 bases, and 10 bases lay between the germline ends. CDR1 and CDR2 from the germline V gene are MDHEN and SYDVKM. This CDR3 has 13 amino acids.

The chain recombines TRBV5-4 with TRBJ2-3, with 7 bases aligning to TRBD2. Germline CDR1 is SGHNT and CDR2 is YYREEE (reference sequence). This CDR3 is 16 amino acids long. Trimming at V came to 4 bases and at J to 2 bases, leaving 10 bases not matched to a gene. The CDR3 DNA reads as TGTGCCAGCAGCCCCGGGACTACCTTTAACACAGATACGCAGTATTTT. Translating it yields CASSPGTTFNTDTQYF.

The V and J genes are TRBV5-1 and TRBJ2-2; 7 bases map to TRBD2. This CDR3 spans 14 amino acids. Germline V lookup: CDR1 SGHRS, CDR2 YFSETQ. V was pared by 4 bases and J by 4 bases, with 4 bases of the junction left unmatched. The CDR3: CASSGLVSTGELFF. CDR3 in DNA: TGCGCCAGCAGCGGACTAGTCAGCACCGGGGAGCTGTTTTTT.

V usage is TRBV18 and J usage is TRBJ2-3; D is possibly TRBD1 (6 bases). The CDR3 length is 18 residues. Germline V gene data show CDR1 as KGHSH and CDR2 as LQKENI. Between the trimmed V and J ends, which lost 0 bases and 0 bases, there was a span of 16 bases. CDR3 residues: CASSPPFQGITSTDTQYF. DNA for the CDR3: TGTGCCAGCTCACCACCTTTCCAGGGGATAACTAGCACAGATACGCAGTATTTT. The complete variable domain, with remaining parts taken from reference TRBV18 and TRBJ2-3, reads NAGVMQNPRHLVRRRGQEARLRCSPMKGHSHVYWYRQLPEEGLKFMVYLQKENIIDESGMPKERFSAEFPKEGPSILRIQQVVRGDSAAYFCASSPPFQGITSTDTQYFGPGTRLTVL.

CDR3 nucleotides: TGTGCCAGCAGCCGACGGTACAGGGATATCAATCAGCCCCAGCATTTT. The encoded protein is CASSRRYRDINQPQHF. The chain links TRBV7-8 to TRBJ1-5, with D possibly being TRBD1 (6 bases). The germline V and J ends were trimmed by 5 bases and 3 bases, with 17 bases remaining between them. This CDR3 region has 16 residues. Germline V gives CDR1 SGHVS, CDR2 FQNEAQ. The full variable domain, completed using reference TRBV7-8 and TRBJ1-5, is GAGVSQSPRYKVAKRGQDVALRCDPISGHVSLFWYQQALGQGPEFLTYFQNEAQLDKSGLPSDRFFAERPEGSVSTLKIQRTQQEDSAVYLCASSRRYRDINQPQHFGDGTRLSIL.

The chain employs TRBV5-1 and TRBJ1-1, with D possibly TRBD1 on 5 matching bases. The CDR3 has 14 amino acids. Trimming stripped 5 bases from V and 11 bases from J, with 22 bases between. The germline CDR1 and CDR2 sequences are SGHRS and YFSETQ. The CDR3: CASRDIGGGVGAFF. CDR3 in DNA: TGCGCCAGCAGAGATATCGGAGGAGGGGTCGGCGCTTTCTTT.

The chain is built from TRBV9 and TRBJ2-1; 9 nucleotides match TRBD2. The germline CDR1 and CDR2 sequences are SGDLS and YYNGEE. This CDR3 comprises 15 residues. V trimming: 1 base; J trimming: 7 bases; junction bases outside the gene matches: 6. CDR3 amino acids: CASSVLAGNNNEQFF. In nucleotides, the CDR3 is TGTGCCAGCAGCGTACTAGCGGGAAATAATAATGAGCAGTTCTTC.

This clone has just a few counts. CDR3 sequence reads: CASSAPGANTEAFF. The CDR3 DNA follows: TGTGCCAGCAGTGCCCCAGGGGCGAACACTGAAGCTTTCTTT. The rearrangement uses TRBV25-1 and TRBJ1-1; a possible D gene is TRBD1 (6 bases). Germline V CDR1 and CDR2: MGHDK, SYGVNS. The CDR3 is made up of 14 amino acids. Trimming stripped 4 bases from V and 1 base from J, with 10 bases between.

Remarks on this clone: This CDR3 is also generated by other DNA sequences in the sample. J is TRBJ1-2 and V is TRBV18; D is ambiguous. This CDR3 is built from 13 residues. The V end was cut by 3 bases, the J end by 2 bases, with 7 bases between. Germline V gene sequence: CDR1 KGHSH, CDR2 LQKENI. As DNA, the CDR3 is TGTGCCAGCTCACCCGACGGGAACTATGGCTACACCTTC. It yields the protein CASSPDGNYGYTF.